The 31 T cell receptor beta chains below were found in one sample sequenced in a study of metastatic and nonmetastatic thyroid tumors. Thyroid surgery had not been preceded by any treatment in any patient. TCRdb re-called clones from the PCR reads using MiXCR. Of 40,000 or so clones listed, around half were seen once; the top ten hold less than 25%. The sequenced sample consisted of tumor tissue. These receptor sequences come from a male donor with papillary thyroid cancer or a benign thyroid nodule (not recorded which). Some clones in this sample may be carry-over from other donors' samples.

Worth noting for this clone: The conserved phenylalanine or tryptophan normally closing the CDR3 is absent here, so this likely arose from a read error. The rearrangement links TRBV4-2 to TRBJ2-2; D is unclear. The V gene's germline CDR1 is LGHNA and CDR2 YNFKEQ. This CDR3 is built from 14 residues. The V and J ends lost 5 bases and 4 bases respectively, with 11 bases between them. Written as DNA, the CDR3 is TGTGCCAGCAGCTTTACACCCGGCACCGGGGAGCTGTTTTCT. It translates to CASSFTPGTGELFS.

The rearrangement links TRBV6-2 or TRBV6-3 to TRBJ1-1; D gene uncertain. The germline gives CDR1 MNHEY, CDR2 SVGEGT. CDR3 length equals 13 residues. Trimming took 6 bases from V and 5 from J, leaving 13 bases between them. The CDR3 DNA is TGTGCCAGCAGAGGGAGCATGGAAACTGAAGCTTTCTTT. Protein: CASRGSMETEAFF.

A few counts support this clone. The V gene is TRBV27, the J gene TRBJ1-6; D perhaps matches TRBD1 (6 bases). Between the trimmed V and J ends, which lost 6 bases and 3 bases, there was a span of 12 bases. The germline V gene encodes CDR1 MNHEY and CDR2 SMNVEV (reference sequence). The CDR3 is 15 amino acids. The DNA for the CDR3 is TGTGCCAGCAGGCCGGACAGCTACTATAATTCACCCCTCCACTTT. This sequence encodes CASRPDSYYNSPLHF.

The genes are TRBV5-6 and TRBJ1-2, with D unclear. The germline V gene has CDR1 SGHDT and CDR2 YYEEEE. The CDR3 consists of 15 residues. Trimming pared 0 bases from V and 0 bases from J, leaving 9 bases between. The CDR3 region is CASSLVAAANYGYTF. CDR3 nucleotide sequence: TGTGCCAGCAGCTTGGTAGCCGCGGCTAACTATGGCTACACCTTC.

This clone was picked up a small number of times. The chain couples TRBV4-1 to TRBJ1-4; 7 positions agree with TRBD1. The CDR3 is 15 residues long. With 0 bases clipped from V and 5 bases from J, the junction kept 3 bases outside the gene matches. From germline, CDR1 is MGHRA and CDR2 YSYEKL. CDR3 DNA: TGCGCCAGCAGCCAAGAAAGGACAGGAAATGAAAAACTGTTTTTT. It yields the protein CASSQERTGNEKLFF.

The rearrangement uses TRBV2 and TRBJ2-7, with D unresolved. The CDR3 runs to 12 residues. Germline loops: CDR1 SNHLY, CDR2 FYNNEI. V shed 6 bases and J shed 6 bases, with 12 bases lying between them. The chain's CDR3 is CASRAVSSEQYF. The CDR3 region has the DNA TGTGCCAGCAGGGCCGTCTCTAGCGAGCAGTACTTC.

The genes are TRBV11-3 and TRBJ2-1; D possibly corresponds to TRBD2 (6 bases). CDR1 is SGHNT, CDR2 YENEEA, per germline. V was trimmed by 1 base and J by 7 bases, leaving 14 bases between them. The CDR3 has 15 residues. The CDR3 reads CASSLGGVSFNEQFF. CDR3 DNA: TGTGCCAGCAGCTTAGGCGGGGTCTCCTTTAATGAGCAGTTCTTC.

This clone has more than one count but fewer than ten. V is TRBV28 and J is TRBJ1-1; D gene uncertain. V lost 2 bases and J 0 bases, leaving 13 bases between the germline ends. Looked up from germline, CDR1 is MDHEN and CDR2 is SYDVKM. The CDR3 spans 16 residues. The CDR3 DNA reads as TGTGCCAGCAGTTTAGGCTCAGCCAGAATGAACACTGAAGCTTTCTTT. Its protein is CASSLGSARMNTEAFF.

The rearrangement uses TRBV2 and TRBJ2-3, with 7 bases that match TRBD2. V dropped 7 bases and J dropped 0; count of bases not matched to a gene: 7. The germline V gene encodes CDR1 SNHLY and CDR2 FYNNEI. The CDR3 consists of 15 residues. The CDR3, as DNA: TGTGCCAGCATCCTAGCGGCCATCAGCACAGATACGCAGTATTTT. This codes for CASILAAISTDTQYF. Filled out from reference TRBV2 and TRBJ2-3, the complete variable domain reads EPEVTQTPSHQVTQMGQEVILRCVPISNHLYFYWYRQILGQKVEFLVSFYNNEISEKSEIFDDQFSVERPDGSNFTLKIRSTKLEDSAMYFCASILAAISTDTQYFGPGTRLTVL.

This clone was picked up many times. Here the CDR3 DNA reads TGCGCCAGCAGCGCAGCGGGGGGCCTCTTCTACGAGCAGTACTTC. Amino acid sequence: CASSAAGGLFYEQYF. The chain uses TRBV5-1 and TRBJ2-7; 9 bases line up with TRBD2. V shed 4 bases, J shed 3 bases, and the junction held 8 bases outside the gene matches. The CDR3 has 15 amino acids. Germline V gene data show CDR1 as SGHRS and CDR2 as YFSETQ. Full variable domain (remainder filled in from reference TRBV5-1 and TRBJ2-7): KAGVTQTPRYLIKTRGQQVTLSCSPISGHRSVSWYQQTPGQGLQFLFEYFSETQRNKGNFPGRFSGRQFSNSRSEMNVSTLELGDSALYLCASSAAGGLFYEQYFGPGTRLTVT.

The chain carries TRBV4-1 and TRBJ1-1; tentative D call: TRBD1 (6 bases). This CDR3 contains 15 residues. Trimming shortened V by 0 bases and J by 5 bases, and 13 bases separated the two germline ends. CDR1 and CDR2 (germline): MGHRA, YSYEKL. CDR3 DNA sequence: TGCGCCAGCAGCCAAGAAGGGGGGCATGCGACTGAAGCTTTCTTT. Its translation: CASSQEGGHATEAFF.

Worth noting for this clone: A read error may explain this, as a much larger clone is one base away. The chain employs TRBV6-1 and TRBJ2-7; TRBD1 agrees at 10 bases. Germline V gene lookup returns CDR1 MNHNS and CDR2 SASEGT. The J segment lost 5 bases and the V segment lost 7 bases, leaving 11 bases of the junction unmatched. The CDR3 is 15 residues long. In nucleotides, the CDR3 is TGTGCCAGCACACCTAGACAGGGGGCTCAGGACGAGCAGTACTTC. This sequence encodes CASTPRQGAQDEQYF.

This CDR3 is CASSTVFGANVLTF. CDR3 nucleotide sequence: TGTGCCAGTAGTACGGTCTTTGGGGCCAACGTCCTGACTTTC. The chain combines TRBV19 with TRBJ2-6; D remains unclear. The CDR3 runs to 14 residues. The V end was cut by 4 bases, the J end by 3 bases, with 7 bases between. Germline lookup yields CDR1 LNHDA and CDR2 SQIVND (reference sequence).

The gene calls are TRBV30 and TRBJ2-3; 9 nucleotides align to TRBD2. The germline gives CDR1 GTSNPN, CDR2 SVGIG (reference sequence). The CDR3 is made up of 13 amino acids. The V and J ends lost 4 bases and 1 base, in that order; junction bases with no gene match: 0. The CDR3 DNA sequence: TGTGCCTGGACTAGCGGGGGCACAGATACGCAGTATTTT. Its translation is CAWTSGGTDTQYF.

This clone showed up just a few times. The chain is built from TRBV28 and TRBJ2-7; D possibly uses TRBD1 or TRBD2 (5 bases each). CDR3 length: 15 residues. CDR1 MDHEN and CDR2 SYDVKM come from the germline V gene. Trimming stripped 7 bases from V and 2 bases from J, with 18 bases between. CDR3: CASISRRDRAYEQYF. For the CDR3, the DNA is TGTGCCAGCATATCCCGCCGGGACCGAGCCTACGAGCAGTACTTC.

This clone has just a few counts. The genes are TRBV10-3 and TRBJ2-7; 10 bases are shared with TRBD2. The length of the CDR3 is 16 residues. Germline values: CDR1 ENHRY, CDR2 SYGVKD. J lost 2 bases, V lost 1 base, and 5 bases had no gene match. The CDR3 loop reads CAISEFSSGRAYEQYF. DNA for the CDR3: TGTGCCATCAGTGAGTTTAGCAGCGGGAGGGCCTACGAGCAGTACTTC.

This clone was found a few times. The J gene is TRBJ2-7, the V gene TRBV4-1; no clear D. The V and J ends lost 0 bases and 2 bases respectively, with 8 bases between them. CDR3 length: 14 amino acids. Germline V gene lookup returns CDR1 MGHRA and CDR2 YSYEKL. The CDR3 DNA sequence: TGCGCCAGCAGCCAAGAGCGGTTTGCCTACGAGCAGTACTTC. Its translation: CASSQERFAYEQYF.

The CDR3 loop reads CATSHAGSQPQHF. The CDR3 coding sequence is TGTGCCACCAGTCATGCAGGGAGTCAGCCCCAGCATTTT. The chain carries TRBV24-1 and TRBJ1-5, with D perhaps TRBD1 (5 bases). The ends were cut back, 6 bases at V and 6 bases at J, with 11 bases in the middle. Germline V gives CDR1 KGHDR, CDR2 SFDVKD. This CDR3 is 13 amino acids long.

The chain has TRBV7-2 and TRBJ2-2; D remains unclear. The CDR3 consists of 15 residues. The V gene lost 1 base and the J gene lost 4 bases, with 10 bases spanning the gap. Germline CDR1 is SGHTA and CDR2 is FQGNSA. The CDR3 nucleotides read TGTGCCAGCAGCTTAGGAACTGCGGTCACCGGGGAGCTGTTTTTT. Amino acid sequence: CASSLGTAVTGELFF.

This clone was counted between two and nine times. The V call is TRBV28, the J call TRBJ1-1; a possible D gene is TRBD1 (6 bases). Germline V gene lookup returns CDR1 MDHEN and CDR2 SYDVKM. V was clipped by 1 base and J by 6 bases, with 12 bases between them. The CDR3 totals 14 residues. The CDR3 coding sequence is TGTGCCAGCAGTTTATCTCAGGGGAAGGCTGAAGCTTTCTTT. This sequence encodes CASSLSQGKAEAFF.

This clone was seen a few times. One end of the junction varies from germline; a read error may be responsible. This chain links TRBV6-1 with TRBJ1-1; D ambiguous. Germline loops: CDR1 MNHNS, CDR2 SASEGT. This CDR3 has 16 amino acids. CDR3 residues: CASKGGVGILHTQAFF. CDR3 sequence (DNA): TGTGCCAGCAAGGGAGGCGTAGGGATCCTCCACACTCAAGCTTTCTTT.

CDR3 sequence: CASSLGQGLDEQFF. The CDR3 DNA is TGCGCCAGCAGCTTGGGACAGGGGTTGGATGAGCAGTTCTTC. This sequence joins TRBV5-1 and TRBJ2-1; TRBD1 aligns across 8 bases. In germline, CDR1 is SGHRS, CDR2 YFSETQ. V shed 0 bases, J shed 8 bases, and the junction held 4 bases outside the gene matches. The CDR3 sequence is 14 residues long.

In this sample, this clone turned up a few times. The chain carries TRBV28 and TRBJ2-7; 8 positions agree with TRBD1. There are 14 residues in the CDR3. Germline V gene lookup returns CDR1 MDHEN and CDR2 SYDVKM. V lost 8 bases, J lost 7 bases, and 13 bases stayed unmatched. This chain's CDR3 is CASRSISRGREQYF. The CDR3 nucleotides are TGTGCCAGCCGATCAATCTCCAGGGGGCGAGAGCAGTACTTC. The full variable domain, rest sourced from reference TRBV28 and TRBJ2-7, is DVKVTQSSRYLVKRTGEKVFLECVQDMDHENMFWYRQDPGLGLRLIYFSYDVKMKEKGDIPEGYSVSREKKERFSLILESASTNQTSMYLCASRSISRGREQYFGPGTRLTVT.

V is TRBV7-2 and J is TRBJ1-2; D gene uncertain. This CDR3 region has 15 residues. Germline V gene lookup returns CDR1 SGHTA and CDR2 FQGNSA. V lost 1 base, J lost 4 bases, and 13 bases lay in between. The CDR3 DNA reads as TGTGCCAGCAGCTTAGACGAAAGGGTTAGCTATGGCTACACCTTC. This codes for CASSLDERVSYGYTF.

The gene calls are TRBV10-3 and TRBJ2-2, with D tentatively TRBD2 (6 bases). Germline CDR1 is ENHRY and CDR2 is SYGVKD. The CDR3 spans 14 residues. The V end was cut by 3 bases, the J end by 4 bases, with 9 bases between. Written as DNA, the CDR3 is TGTGCCATCAGTGACGGAGGGAGCACCGGGGAGCTGTTTTTT. Protein: CAISDGGSTGELFF.

The chain carries TRBV3-1 and TRBJ2-7, with a weak D call TRBD2 (5 bases). Germline V gene sequence: CDR1 LGHDT, CDR2 YNNKEL (reference sequence). The length of the CDR3 is 14 residues. Trimming took off 1 base at V and 3 bases at J, with 10 bases between the two ends. DNA of the CDR3: TGTGCCAGCAGCCAAGGGAGTAGCGTCTACGAGCAGTACTTC. This codes for CASSQGSSVYEQYF.

On this clone itself: The sample carries other DNA sequences with the same CDR3. V and J are TRBV28 and TRBJ1-5; no reliable D call. Trimming removed 2 bases from V and 7 bases from J, with 3 bases in between. The V gene's germline CDR1 is MDHEN and CDR2 SYDVKM. The CDR3 is 11 amino acids. The CDR3 loop reads CASSLNQPQHF. The CDR3 DNA reads as TGTGCCAGCAGTTTAAACCAGCCCCAGCATTTT.

The V and J genes are TRBV20-1 and TRBJ1-4; 8 positions agree with TRBD1. CDR1 DFQATT and CDR2 SNEGSKA come from the germline V gene (reference sequence). Trimming removed 1 base from V and 4 bases from J; junction bases left unmatched: 5. The CDR3 extends over 15 amino acids. The CDR3 here is CSARGQTGDNEKLFF. For the CDR3, the DNA is TGCAGTGCTAGAGGGCAGACAGGGGATAATGAAAAACTGTTTTTT.

The genes are TRBV6-2 or TRBV6-3 and TRBJ1-1, with D perhaps matching TRBD1 (6 bases). V was shortened by 0 bases and J by 1 base, with 6 bases between the two germline ends. The CDR3 runs 14 residues. Germline CDR1 reads MNHEY; CDR2 reads SVGEGT. The CDR3 loop reads CASSYSTGNTEAFF. As DNA, the CDR3 is TGTGCCAGCAGTTACTCGACAGGGAACACTGAAGCTTTCTTT.

Many counts were recorded for this clone. The chain uses TRBV2 and TRBJ2-6; 7 bases align to TRBD1. Germline CDR1 reads SNHLY; CDR2 reads FYNNEI. Trimming removed 8 bases from V and 0 bases from J; junction bases left unmatched: 10. This CDR3 has 17 amino acids. CDR3: CASRQGSASSGANVLTF. CDR3 DNA: TGTGCCAGCCGACAGGGATCAGCTAGCTCTGGGGCCAACGTCCTGACTTTC.

The chain carries TRBV19 and TRBJ1-1, with D perhaps matching TRBD1 (5 bases). The CDR3 is 13 amino acids. V was trimmed by 8 bases and J by 1 base, leaving 11 bases between them. The germline V gene encodes CDR1 LNHDA and CDR2 SQIVND (reference sequence). CDR3 in amino acids: CASEQAENTEAFF. The CDR3 nucleotides are TGTGCCAGTGAACAGGCAGAGAACACTGAAGCTTTCTTT.